The rows below give T cell receptor beta chains drawn from one sample of a study of CD8+CD57+ T cells in acquired aplastic anemia. Each CDR3 protein gets one entry after TCRdb re-called the reads with MiXCR. This sample carries about 190,000 distinct CDR3 sequences, 40% to 55% of them seen once, and the ten largest clones take over 7.5%. Sequencing was performed on sorted CD4+, CD8+, or CD8+CD57+ T cells (not recorded which) from PBMCs. All receptors come from a human donor with aplastic anemia. Both conserved end residues are part of each CDR3. The D gene is left open where the match is weak. Clone size is not always given. Where it is, it says once, few, many or a class for expanded clones.

. | TRBJ2-7 | many | TRBV15 | TGTGCCACCAGCAGAGATTTTCAGGGTGCCTACGAGCAGTACTTC | CATSRDFQGAYEQYF
. | TRBJ1-2 | many | TRBV15 | TGTGCCACCAGCAGAGAGATCCTGATGGGGGGCACCTACACCTTC | CATSREILMGGTYTF
. | TRBJ2-2 | . | TRBV2 | TGTGCCAGCAGTGAAGGGGCGAAGCTGTTTTTT | CASSEGAKLFF
. | TRBJ2-7 | few | TRBV24-1 | TGTGCCACCAGTGACCGGTCACCAAGCTCCTACGAGCAGTACTTC | CATSDRSPSSYEQYF
TRBD2 | TRBJ2-3 | . | TRBV15 | TGTGCCACCTCTGACGGACTAGCGTTAGCAGATACGCAGTATTTT | CATSDGLALADTQYF
. | TRBJ1-4 | few | TRBV5-1 | TGCGCCAGCAGCTTGCTGGGGTCAGATGAAAAACTGTTTTTT | CASSLLGSDEKLFF
. | TRBJ2-2 | . | TRBV7-9 | TGTGCCAGGGGAGACCCAGGGGCCGGGGAGCTGTTTTTT | CARGDPGAGELFF
. | TRBJ2-7 | . | TRBV24-1 | TGTGCCACCAGTGATTTGGCGGGAAGGTACTTC | CATSDLAGRYF
TRBD2 | TRBJ2-1 | few | TRBV9 | TGTGCCAGCAGCGTAGCGGGAGGGCAGACCTACAATGAGCAGTTCTTC | CASSVAGGQTYNEQFF
. | TRBJ1-6 | . | TRBV29-1 | TGCAGCGTTGCTCCAGGCGCGAATTCACCCCTCCACTTT | CSVAPGANSPLHF
. | TRBJ1-1 | . | TRBV12-5 | TGTGCTAGTGGTCTAAAAGGGGCTTCGGACGCTGAAGCTTTCTTT | CASGLKGASDAEAFF
. | TRBJ2-1 | . | TRBV2 | TGTGCCAGCAGCCTACTGGCCTACAATGAGCAGTTCTTC | CASSLLAYNEQFF
. | TRBJ2-1 | . | TRBV7-8 | TGTGCCAGCAGCCAAGTAGCGAGTAGAGAGCAGTTCTTC | CASSQVASREQFF
TRBD1 | TRBJ1-1 | many | TRBV6-5 | TGTGCCAGCAGTTATTACAGGGGTCGCACTGAAGCTTTCTTT | CASSYYRGRTEAFF
. | TRBJ2-7 | few | TRBV20-1 | TGCAGTGCTAGAGATCGCAGGCTCTCCTACGAGCAGTACTTC | CSARDRRLSYEQYF
. | TRBJ2-1 | few | TRBV9 | TGTGCCAGCAGCCCGTACAGAGAGCAGTTCTTC | CASSPYREQFF
TRBD2 | TRBJ2-7 | . | TRBV20-1 | TGCAGTGTCAGACTAGCGGGAGTCGGCGAGCAGTACTTC | CSVRLAGVGEQYF
. | TRBJ1-5 | many | TRBV30 | TGTGCCTGGAGTACCTACAGAGATCAGCCCCAGCATTTT | CAWSTYRDQPQHF
. | TRBJ2-1 | many | TRBV29-1 | TGCAGCGTTGATCGCACATACAATGAGCAGTTCTTC | CSVDRTYNEQFF
TRBD2 | TRBJ2-7 | many | TRBV5-1 | TGCGCCAGCAGCTTTGGAATGCGGGCTAGCGGGAGGGACGAGCAGTACTTC | CASSFGMRASGRDEQYF
. | TRBJ2-3 | many | TRBV20-1 | TGCAGTGCTAGAGATGGGCGGGCGTCCACAGATACGCAGTATTTT | CSARDGRASTDTQYF
. | TRBJ2-3 | . | TRBV4-2 | TGTGCCAGCAGCCAAGCACTAGCCCCAGATACGCAGTATTTT | CASSQALAPDTQYF
TRBD2 | TRBJ2-5 | . | TRBV5-6 | TGTGCCAGCAGCTTCGGCGGGGGGCACCAAGAGACCCAGTACTTC | CASSFGGGHQETQYF
. | TRBJ1-5 | . | TRBV2 | TGTGCCAGCAGTGGGACAGCGGGTTGGCAGCCCCAGCATTTT | CASSGTAGWQPQHF
TRBD1 | TRBJ2-7 | . | TRBV15 | TGTGCCACCAGCCCGGGACAGGGGGCAATACGGGCTATGTACGAGCAGTACTTC | CATSPGQGAIRAMYEQYF
TRBD2 | TRBJ2-1 | . | TRBV19 | TGTGCCAGTAGTATTCTAGCGGGGGACCACAATGAGCAGTTCTTC | CASSILAGDHNEQFF
TRBD1 | TRBJ2-1 | . | TRBV7-2 | TGTGCCGGCAGCCTAACCGGGACAGGGTCGTATGAGCAGTTCTTC | CAGSLTGTGSYEQFF
. | TRBJ2-7 | . | TRBV12-3/TRBV12-4 | TGTGCCAGCACTTTTTCCTACGAGCAGTACTTC | CASTFSYEQYF
TRBD1 | TRBJ2-3 | . | TRBV27 | TGTGCCAGTCGGACGGACAGGCTATCAAATACGCAGTATTTT | CASRTDRLSNTQYF
. | TRBJ1-1 | many | TRBV12-3/TRBV12-4 | TGTGCCAGCAACAACAGAGCGGTCGGAGCTTTCTTT | CASNNRAVGAFF